This T cell receptor (beta chain) was captured by sequencing in a study of blood T cell repertoires in COVID-19. Across the whole study: Nucleic acid was either cDNA or gDNA, and it came from T cells, B-cell-depleted T cells, or PBMCs.

TCRdb keeps only in-frame clones here, not all; method: immunoSEQ multiplex PCR. In the table there are roughly 200,000 clones, 75% to 90% of which are singletons. Sequenced: peripheral blood. This TCR came from a man in his 60s with acute or convalescent COVID-19.

This CDR3 is CASSGGQGATEAFF. CDR3 bases: TGTGCCAGCAGCGGGGGACAGGGGGCCACTGAAGCTTTCTTT. This chain joins TRBV9 and TRBJ1-1; the match to TRBD1 covers 12 bases. Per the germline V gene, CDR1 is SGDLS and CDR2 is YYNGEE. The CDR3 contains 14 residues. The V segment lost 3 bases and the J segment 4 bases; nucleotides outside the gene matches: 1.